One and the same sample provided the 29 T cell receptor beta chains below, sequenced in a study of read filtering for tumor transcriptome and immune sequencing. Molecular barcoded adaptors covering alpha/delta and beta/gamma chains were used on approximately 400 ng RNA. MiXCR, applied by TCRdb to the reads, yields one record per CDR3 protein. The table lists 100,000 to 150,000 distinct CDR3 sequences, 10% to 15% of them singletons. The sample was a population of CD138-negative cells sorted from bone marrow. The origin of the receptors is a donor at least 40 years old with multiple myeloma.

The CDR3 sequence: CASSLIGTGANVLTF. CDR3 bases: TGTGCCAGCAGCTTAATCGGGACTGGGGCCAACGTCCTGACTTTC. This rearrangement joins TRBV11-2 to TRBJ2-6; TRBD2 might be the D (5 bases). The CDR3 runs 15 residues. The germline V gene encodes CDR1 SGHAT and CDR2 FQNNGV. V shed 2 bases and J shed 2 bases, with 7 bases lying between them.

This clonotype was seen ten or more times. The V and J genes are TRBV15 and TRBJ2-1; possible D gene TRBD2, 5 bases. This CDR3 is 16 amino acids long. Per germline, CDR1 LNHNV and CDR2 YYDKDF (reference sequence). V was shortened by 0 bases and J by 0 bases, with 9 bases between the two germline ends. In nucleotides, the CDR3 is TGTGCCACCAGCAGAGATCCGGGGAGCTCCTACAATGAGCAGTTCTTC. This translates into CATSRDPGSSYNEQFF. Based on the CDR3 plus reference TRBV15 and TRBJ2-1, the full variable domain is DAMVIQNPRYQVTQFGKPVTLSCSQTLNHNVMYWYQQKSSQAPKLLFHYYDKDFNNEADTPDNFQSRRPNTSFCFLDIRSPGLGDTAMYLCATSRDPGSSYNEQFFGPGTRLTVL.

The rearrangement uses TRBV5-1 and TRBJ1-1; 8 nucleotides match TRBD1. This CDR3 region has 15 residues. The V segment lost 4 bases and the J segment 0 bases; nucleotides outside the gene matches: 5. Per the germline V gene, CDR1 is SGHRS and CDR2 is YFSETQ. The CDR3 DNA sequence: TGCGCCAGCAGCATAAGACAGGGGATGAACACTGAAGCTTTCTTT. It encodes CASSIRQGMNTEAFF.

This clonotype was recorded many times. The rearrangement joins TRBV12-3 or TRBV12-4 to TRBJ2-7; no clear D gene. Trimming left V 5 bases short and J 2 bases short, with 7 bases between. The CDR3 runs to 12 residues. CDR3 in amino acids: CASSPGPYEQYF. CDR3 coding DNA: TGTGCCAGCAGTCCCGGTCCCTACGAGCAGTACTTC.

This clonotype has a count of ten or more. J is TRBJ2-5 and V is TRBV5-1; possibly TRBD1 for D (6 bases). There are 15 residues in the CDR3. Germline CDR1 and CDR2: SGHRS and YFSETQ. Trimming took 0 bases from V and 3 from J, leaving 12 bases between them. The CDR3: CASSLAGYREETQYF. The CDR3 bases are TGCGCCAGCAGCTTGGCCGGGTACAGGGAAGAGACCCAGTACTTC.

This clonotype appeared many times. The chain employs TRBV12-3 or TRBV12-4 and TRBJ2-7; 8 bases map to TRBD1. The CDR3 has 13 residues. V was pared by 5 bases and J by 5 bases, with 5 bases of the junction left unmatched. CDR3 sequence: CASSPDRGDEQYF. The DNA of the CDR3 is TGTGCCAGCAGTCCTGACAGGGGAGACGAGCAGTACTTC.

Regarding this clonotype: This may be a read error: a much more frequent sequence differs by one nucleotide. The J gene is TRBJ1-4, the V gene TRBV18; TRBD1 agrees at 7 bases. The CDR3 length is 17 residues. Looked up from germline, CDR1 is KGHSH and CDR2 is LQKENI. The CDR3 sequence is CASSSRLTGTDNERLFF. CDR3 nucleotide sequence: TGTGCCAGCTCATCTCGATTAACCGGGACAGATAATGAAAGACTGTTTTTT. The variable domain in full, completed from reference TRBV18 and TRBJ1-4, reads NAGVMQNPRHLVRRRGQEARLRCSPMKGHSHVYWYRQLPEEGLKFMVYLQKENIIDESGMPKERFSAEFPKEGPSILRIQQVVRGDSAAYFCASSSRLTGTDNERLFFGSGTQLSVL.

This clonotype was seen only a few times. Being one base from a much bigger clone, this may be a read error. V is TRBV7-9 and J is TRBJ2-1; maybe TRBD2 (5 bases). The CDR3 contains 14 residues. The V gene's germline CDR1 is SEHNR and CDR2 FQNEAQ (reference sequence). Trimming shortened V by 3 bases and J by 0 bases, and 6 bases separated the two germline ends. Here the CDR3 reads CASSFGGSYNEQFF. CDR3 DNA sequence: TGTGCCAGCAGCTTCGGAGGCTCCTACAATGAGCAGTTCTTC.

This clonotype appeared many times. The chain combines TRBV27 with TRBJ2-1; 14 nucleotides line up with TRBD2. Losses at the gene ends were 7 bases for V and 10 bases for J; bases not matched to a gene: 9. CDR1 is MNHEY, CDR2 SMNVEV, per germline (reference sequence). The CDR3 consists of 15 residues. CDR3 residues: CASTPGTSGRGEQFF. The CDR3 bases are TGTGCCAGCACCCCAGGGACTAGCGGGAGAGGAGAGCAGTTCTTC.

This clonotype was observed at least ten times. The rearrangement joins TRBV7-9 to TRBJ2-2; unclear D gene. Trimming took off 5 bases at V and 7 bases at J, with 8 bases between the two ends. Germline CDR1 is SEHNR and CDR2 is FQNEAQ (reference sequence). CDR3 length: 12 amino acids. The CDR3 here is CASSVYGGELFF. The CDR3 nucleotides read TGTGCCAGCAGCGTATATGGCGGGGAGCTGTTTTTT.

This clonotype was seen ten or more times. The V gene is TRBV7-8, the J gene TRBJ2-2; 9 positions match TRBD2. Per germline, CDR1 SGHVS and CDR2 FQNEAQ. The CDR3 contains 16 residues. The J segment lost 5 bases and the V segment lost 5 bases, leaving 9 bases of the junction unmatched. CDR3 amino acids: CASSQGLAVGTGELFF. The DNA for the CDR3 is TGTGCCAGCAGCCAGGGACTAGCCGTCGGTACCGGGGAGCTGTTTTTT.

This clonotype was seen ten or more times. The chain has TRBV12-3 or TRBV12-4 and TRBJ1-5; TRBD1 agrees at 8 bases. The J segment lost 4 bases and the V segment lost 7 bases, leaving 12 bases of the junction unmatched. This CDR3 comprises 16 residues. CDR3 residues: CASIQSDRGVNQPQHF. CDR3 DNA sequence: TGTGCCAGCATCCAATCCGACAGGGGCGTTAATCAGCCCCAGCATTTT.

About this clonotype: The CDR3 does not end in the conserved phenylalanine or tryptophan, so this is likely a read error. V is TRBV28 and J is TRBJ2-7; 7 bases map to TRBD1. The length of the CDR3 is 15 residues. The germline gives CDR1 MDHEN, CDR2 SYDVKM. The V gene end was trimmed by 6 bases and the J gene end by 2 bases; junction bases not matched to a gene: 10. The CDR3 here is CASSSPGQNTYEQYS. The CDR3 nucleotides read TGTGCCAGCAGCAGTCCGGGACAGAATACCTACGAGCAGTACTCC.

This clonotype was seen more than once but under ten times. The V call is TRBV11-2, the J call TRBJ2-5, with 10 nucleotides matching TRBD2. The V gene end was trimmed by 3 bases and the J gene end by 5 bases; junction bases not matched to a gene: 12. Germline CDR1 and CDR2: SGHAT and FQNNGV. This CDR3 comprises 17 residues. This CDR3 is CASSLWSSSGGRETQYF. The CDR3 DNA reads TGTGCCAGCAGCTTGTGGTCCTCTAGCGGGGGAAGGGAGACCCAGTACTTC.

This clonotype was picked up many times. The chain carries TRBV6-6 and TRBJ2-7; D gene uncertain. The V gene lost 6 bases and the J gene lost 0 bases, with 9 bases spanning the gap. The V gene's germline CDR1 is MNHNY and CDR2 SVGAGI (reference sequence). The CDR3 length is 13 residues. The CDR3 nucleotides read TGTGCCAGCAGGGACGGGTCCTCCTACGAGCAGTACTTC. Its translation is CASRDGSSYEQYF.

Many counts were recorded for this clonotype. V usage is TRBV7-6 and J usage is TRBJ2-1; TRBD2 agrees at 9 bases. CDR3 length: 16 amino acids. CDR1 is SGHVS and CDR2 is FNYEAQ in the germline V gene. V lost 1 base to trimming and J lost 7 bases; unmatched junction nucleotides: 8. The CDR3: CASSLEAGGDYNEQFF. For the CDR3, the DNA is TGTGCCAGCAGCTTAGAGGCGGGAGGGGATTATAATGAGCAGTTCTTC. Full variable domain (rest looked up from reference TRBV7-6 and TRBJ2-1): GAGVSQSPRYKVTKRGQDVALRCDPISGHVSLYWYRQALGQGPEFLTYFNYEAQQDKSGLPNDRFSAERPEGSISTLTIQRTEQRDSAMYRCASSLEAGGDYNEQFFGPGTRLTVL.

At least ten counts were recorded for this clonotype. The genes are TRBV4-1 and TRBJ1-1; D is unclear. Germline V lookup: CDR1 MGHRA, CDR2 YSYEKL. The CDR3 covers 15 residues. Deletions cut 0 bases from V and 1 base from J, with 9 bases between. CDR3 in amino acids: CASSQEGWGNTEAFF. The CDR3 DNA is TGCGCCAGCAGCCAAGAAGGTTGGGGGAACACTGAAGCTTTCTTT.

This clonotype was counted many times. The rearrangement uses TRBV7-8 and TRBJ2-2, with TRBD1 identical over 8 bases. This CDR3 contains 16 residues. Unmatched junction bases numbered 3, after V lost 1 base and J lost 2 bases. Per germline, CDR1 SGHVS and CDR2 FQNEAQ. The CDR3 DNA reads TGTGCCAGCAGCTTAGAGCAGGGGGCTAACACCGGGGAGCTGTTTTTT. This translates into CASSLEQGANTGELFF. The variable domain in full, completed from reference TRBV7-8 and TRBJ2-2, reads GAGVSQSPRYKVAKRGQDVALRCDPISGHVSLFWYQQALGQGPEFLTYFQNEAQLDKSGLPSDRFFAERPEGSVSTLKIQRTQQEDSAVYLCASSLEQGANTGELFFGEGSRLTVL.

V usage is TRBV5-1 and J usage is TRBJ2-1; TRBD1 matches at 10 bases. V was pared by 4 bases and J by 8 bases, with 6 bases of the junction left unmatched. CDR1 is SGHRS and CDR2 is YFSETQ in the germline V gene. This CDR3 contains 14 residues. The CDR3 loop reads CASSNRQGAHEQFF. CDR3 bases: TGCGCCAGCAGCAACCGACAGGGGGCCCATGAGCAGTTCTTC.

The table lists this clonotype with many counts. The gene calls are TRBV28 and TRBJ1-1; 9 bases agree with TRBD1. Germline CDR1 is MDHEN and CDR2 is SYDVKM. There are 14 residues in the CDR3. J was trimmed by 0 bases and V by 6 bases; bases with no gene match: 2. The CDR3 DNA reads as TGTGCCAGCAGGGGACAGGGAATGAACACTGAAGCTTTCTTT. Translation gives CASRGQGMNTEAFF.

This clonotype has at least ten counts. V usage is TRBV6-4 and J usage is TRBJ2-6; D not resolved. Per germline, CDR1 MRHNA and CDR2 SNTAGT. There are 15 residues in the CDR3. The V end was cut by 3 bases, the J end by 2 bases, with 8 bases between. The CDR3 spells CASSENSAGANVLTF. CDR3 nucleotides: TGTGCCAGCAGTGAGAACAGTGCTGGGGCCAACGTCCTGACTTTC.

This clonotype was picked up many times. V is TRBV7-2 and J is TRBJ2-7, with D perhaps assigned TRBD1 or TRBD2 (5 bases each). The CDR3 runs to 14 residues. Germline V lookup: CDR1 SGHTA, CDR2 FQGNSA. Trimming took 6 bases from V and 1 from J, leaving 13 bases between them. CDR3: CASSLMGVSYEQYF. The CDR3 DNA follows: TGTGCCAGCAGTTTAATGGGGGTGTCCTACGAGCAGTACTTC.

Many counts were recorded for this clonotype. The V and J genes are TRBV5-1 and TRBJ1-1, with TRBD1 matching over 10 bases. Trimming at V came to 4 bases and at J to 0 bases, leaving 3 bases not matched to a gene. The CDR3 loop spans 15 amino acids. Germline V gene lookup returns CDR1 SGHRS and CDR2 YFSETQ. The CDR3 DNA is TGCGCCAGCAGCGGGGACAGGGGCATGAACACTGAAGCTTTCTTT. Its translation: CASSGDRGMNTEAFF.

The chain joins TRBV6-6 to TRBJ1-5, with a possible D match to TRBD1 (6 bases). The CDR3 covers 16 residues. Trimming stripped 6 bases from V and 5 bases from J, with 20 bases between. Germline V lookup: CDR1 MNHNY, CDR2 SVGAGI (reference sequence). CDR3: CASSLGRATGDQPQHF. As DNA, the CDR3 is TGTGCCAGCAGCCTCGGCCGGGCGACAGGAGATCAGCCCCAGCATTTT.

A remark on this clonotype: This may stem from a read error, because a much larger clone lies one nucleotide away. The conserved phenylalanine or tryptophan is not found at the CDR3 terminus, so this likely reflects a read error. The V gene is TRBV7-9, the J gene TRBJ2-1, with 11 bases identical to TRBD2. Losses at the gene ends were 5 bases for V and 7 bases for J; bases not matched to a gene: 16. The germline CDR1 and CDR2 sequences are SEHNR and FQNEAQ (reference sequence). CDR3 size: 18 residues. This CDR3 reads CASSPGTSGIPLSNEQFL. CDR3 nucleotides: TGTGCCAGCAGCCCAGGGACTAGCGGAATCCCATTATCTAATGAGCAGTTCCTC.

There are many counts of this clonotype. This chain connects TRBV9 to TRBJ2-1, with D possibly being TRBD2 (6 bases). The CDR3 runs to 16 residues. V was shortened by 1 base and J by 4 bases, with 15 bases between the two germline ends. Germline-derived CDR1 and CDR2 are SGDLS and YYNGEE. The CDR3 bases are TGTGCCAGCAGCGTAACTAGCCCCACTTATTACAATGAGCAGTTCTTC. Its protein product is CASSVTSPTYYNEQFF. The full variable domain, rest sourced from reference TRBV9 and TRBJ2-1, is DSGVTQTPKHLITATGQRVTLRCSPRSGDLSVYWYQQSLDQGLQFLIQYYNGEERAKGNILERFSAQQFPDLHSELNLSSLELGDSALYFCASSVTSPTYYNEQFFGPGTRLTVL.

There are many counts of this clonotype. The V gene is TRBV20-1, the J gene TRBJ2-1, with D perhaps assigned TRBD1 or TRBD2 (5 bases each). Germline V gene sequence: CDR1 DFQATT, CDR2 SNEGSKA (reference sequence). The CDR3 extends over 14 amino acids. Trimming stripped 7 bases from V and 5 bases from J, with 18 bases between. The CDR3 spells CSVKIGDGHNEQFF. The CDR3 region has the DNA TGCAGTGTCAAGATAGGGGACGGGCACAATGAGCAGTTCTTC.

This clonotype was seen many times. The CDR3 is CSVDENSGNTIYF. The CDR3 bases are TGCAGCGTTGACGAAAACTCTGGAAACACCATATATTTT. V gene TRBV29-1 combines with J gene TRBJ1-3; D not certain. With 3 bases removed from V and 0 bases from J, the gap between germline ends came to 6 bases. Germline V CDR1 and CDR2: SQVTM, ANQGSEA. The CDR3 runs 13 residues.

With respect to this clonotype: Its ends do not fully match the called genes, so a read error is possible. The chain links TRBV20-1 to TRBJ2-1; D not certain. The germline V gene encodes CDR1 DFQATT and CDR2 SNEGSKA (reference sequence). The CDR3 contains 13 residues. CDR3 protein: CSAAPRSYDEQFF. CDR3 DNA: TGCAGTGCCGCCCCTAGGTCCTACGATGAGCAGTTCTTC.